One TCR beta chain is described in this entry. The antigen remains undetermined. The data derive from a study of cytomegalovirus exposure and HLA in healthy donors. In the study overall: From donors who were HLA-typed, an early data release held around 85 million unique TCRs. Study-level points and caveats: Confirmation in vitro established that three CMV-associated chains were specific for CMV antigens. With DRB1 most and HLA-C fewest, TCR association rates differed between HLA loci in a later analysis.

Amplification used 60 Vbeta primers and 13 Jbeta primers. Sequencing was performed with immunoSEQ multiplex PCR; in TCRdb, only in-frame clones are kept and a portion is missing. The table lists 130,000 or so clones, around 66% of them singletons. V trimming: 3 bases; J trimming: 4 bases; junction bases outside the gene matches: 7. The CDR3 runs 16 residues. Germline values: CDR1 SGHRS, CDR2 YFSETQ. The source material was PBMCs. The chain links TRBV5-1 to TRBJ1-4, with TRBD1 matching 9 bases. The sequence was collected from a woman in her thirties or forties in good health and CMV-seropositive. CDR3 region: CASSSGRDRVNEKLFF. In DNA form, the CDR3 reads TGCGCCAGCAGCTCGGGTAGGGACAGGGTTAATGAAAAACTGTTTTTT.